These T cell receptor beta chains were read from a single sample in a study of T cells in Graves' hyperthyroidism and ophthalmopathy. In TCRdb, the multiplex PCR reads were re-called with MiXCR into one record per CDR3 protein. The table records about 500,000 distinct CDR3 sequences, approximately 48% of them present only once. Input material: peripheral blood or thyroid tissue (not recorded which). Receptor source: an adult woman with Graves' disease, either hyperthyroidism or ophthalmopathy (not recorded which). Both conserved end residues are part of each CDR3. Clone size is given for some rows only: seen once, a few or many times, or a class if the clone is expanded.

TRBJ2-7 | 14 | - | TRBV25-1 | CASSLNSLRSEQYF
TRBJ1-4 | 13 | - | TRBV4-1 | CASSQGGNEKLFF
TRBJ1-5 | 15 | many | TRBV6-5 | CASNPGTGSNQPQHF
TRBJ2-2 | 15 | few | TRBV29-1 | CSVTSGRVNTGELFF
TRBJ1-4 | 15 | - | TRBV2 | CASSEQGGTNEKLFF
TRBJ1-2 | 12 | - | TRBV24-1 | CATSAPGYGYTF
TRBJ2-5 | 14 | many | TRBV3-1 | CASSPRGDVETQYF
TRBJ2-7 | 13 | - | TRBV7-3 | CASSPTGQREQYF
TRBJ1-1 | 12 | - | TRBV2 | CASTQERTEAFF
TRBJ1-2 | 13 | - | TRBV29-1 | CSALRTGIYGYTF
TRBJ2-7 | 14 | - | TRBV29-1 | CSVEEGARGYEQYF
TRBJ1-1 | 16 | - | TRBV29-1 | CSVEVGQGGTNTEAFF
TRBJ1-2 | 15 | - | TRBV6-1 | CASSYLYRTNYGYTF
TRBJ2-2 | 16 | - | TRBV2 | CASSLVSGGGTGELFF
TRBJ1-1 | 13 | few | TRBV7-2 | CASSKFGNTEAFF
TRBJ2-2 | 15 | - | TRBV20-1 | CSARNRGRDTGELFF
TRBJ1-1 | 13 | many | TRBV6-5 | CASSYSTAAEAFF
TRBJ2-3 | 13 | few | TRBV20-1 | CSSTGWDTDTQYF
TRBJ1-5 | 14 | many | TRBV6-1 | CASNPDSPRWPQHF
TRBJ1-1 | 15 | few | TRBV7-8 | CASRTLGQGSTEAFF
TRBJ2-7 | 13 | - | TRBV6-5 | CASGGLRRYEQYF
TRBJ2-2 | 14 | - | TRBV5-1 | CASSADYASGELFF
TRBJ1-1 | 15 | - | TRBV2 | CASNGQYVMNTEAFF
TRBJ1-5 | 18 | - | TRBV5-1 | CASSWIYGTGDSNQPQHF
TRBJ2-5 | 15 | - | TRBV7-2 | CASSFLEAGHTAQYF
TRBJ2-5 | 14 | - | TRBV5-5 | CASSLVLLQETQYF
TRBJ2-5 | 13 | - | TRBV19 | CASSTGGNQPQYF
TRBJ2-1 | 15 | few | TRBV19 | CASSPQGVGYNEQFF
TRBJ2-5 | 12 | - | TRBV25-1 | CARLQGAETQYF
TRBJ1-6 | 14 | - | TRBV25-1 | CASSDYDRDEPLHF
TRBJ1-5 | 14 | - | TRBV2 | CASSPDRWDQPQHF
TRBJ1-2 | 17 | - | TRBV20-1 | CSAFRGTGTTGDDGYTF
TRBJ2-5 | 16 | - | TRBV7-2 | CASSLAGLAAQETQYF
TRBJ1-5 | 16 | - | TRBV12-3/TRBV12-4 | CASSLAGQGSNQPQHF
TRBJ1-2 | 13 | - | TRBV6-6 | CASSYSETGAQGF
TRBJ1-2 | 14 | - | TRBV29-1 | CSVDPGVGSYGYTF
TRBJ2-5 | 16 | - | TRBV7-3 | CASSLTSGSATETQYF
TRBJ1-5 | 13 | many | TRBV19 | CATRDRGSQPQHF
TRBJ1-1 | 15 | - | TRBV12-3/TRBV12-4 | CASRGARGTGGTTFF
TRBJ1-6 | 17 | many | TRBV7-2 | CASSLIGGRGENSPLHF
TRBJ2-5 | 16 | - | TRBV6-5 | CASSGSGRDDGETQYF
TRBJ1-4 | 14 | few | TRBV15 | CATSRGGSGEKLFF
TRBJ2-7 | 15 | many | TRBV20-1 | CSAKRRGASSYEQYF
TRBJ1-5 | 14 | - | TRBV5-6 | CASSFQTGNQPQHF
TRBJ2-2 | 15 | - | TRBV2 | CASSVGGGRTGELFF
TRBJ2-7 | 14 | - | TRBV24-1 | CATGRYGRGCEQYF
TRBJ1-4 | 15 | - | TRBV5-1 | CASSSLTATNEKLFF